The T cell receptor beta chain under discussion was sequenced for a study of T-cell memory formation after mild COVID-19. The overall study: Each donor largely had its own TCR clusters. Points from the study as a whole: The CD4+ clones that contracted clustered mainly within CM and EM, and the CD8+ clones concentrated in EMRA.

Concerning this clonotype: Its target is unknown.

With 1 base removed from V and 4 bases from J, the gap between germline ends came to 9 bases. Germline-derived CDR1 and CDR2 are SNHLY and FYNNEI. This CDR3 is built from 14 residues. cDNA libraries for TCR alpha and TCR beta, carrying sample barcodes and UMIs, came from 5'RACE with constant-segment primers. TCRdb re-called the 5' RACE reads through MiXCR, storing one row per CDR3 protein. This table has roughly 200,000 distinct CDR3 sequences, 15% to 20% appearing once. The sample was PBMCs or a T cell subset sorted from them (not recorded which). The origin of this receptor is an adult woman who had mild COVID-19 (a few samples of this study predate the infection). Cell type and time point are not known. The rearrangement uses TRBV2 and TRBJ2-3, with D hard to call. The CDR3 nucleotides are TGTGCCAGCAGTGAAGGGACCACCCCAGATACGCAGTATTTT. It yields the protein CASSEGTTPDTQYF.